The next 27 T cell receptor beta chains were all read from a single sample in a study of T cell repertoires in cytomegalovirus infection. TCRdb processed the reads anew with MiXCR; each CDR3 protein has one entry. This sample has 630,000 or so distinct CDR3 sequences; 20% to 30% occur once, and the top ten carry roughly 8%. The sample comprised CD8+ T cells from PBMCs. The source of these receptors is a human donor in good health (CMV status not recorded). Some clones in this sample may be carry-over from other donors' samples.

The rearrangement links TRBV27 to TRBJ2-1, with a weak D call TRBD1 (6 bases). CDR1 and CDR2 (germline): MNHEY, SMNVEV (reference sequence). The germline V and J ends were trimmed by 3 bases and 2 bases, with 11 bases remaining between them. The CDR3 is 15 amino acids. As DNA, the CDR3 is TGTGCCAGCAGTTTCCCAGGGGATGCCTACAATGAGCAGTTCTTC. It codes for CASSFPGDAYNEQFF.

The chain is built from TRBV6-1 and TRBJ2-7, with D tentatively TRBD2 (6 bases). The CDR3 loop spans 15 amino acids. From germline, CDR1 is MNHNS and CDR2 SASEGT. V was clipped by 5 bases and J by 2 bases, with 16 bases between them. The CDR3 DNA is TGTGCCAGCAGTCGAGTACGGGAGTTCACCTACGAGCAGTACTTC. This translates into CASSRVREFTYEQYF.

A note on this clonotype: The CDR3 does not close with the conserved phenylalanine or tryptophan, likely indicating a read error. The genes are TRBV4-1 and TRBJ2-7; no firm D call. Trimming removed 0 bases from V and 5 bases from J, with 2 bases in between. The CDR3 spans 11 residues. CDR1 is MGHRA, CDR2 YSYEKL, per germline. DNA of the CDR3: TGCGCCAGCAGCCAAGAAAACGAGCAGTACTCC. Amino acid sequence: CASSQENEQYS.

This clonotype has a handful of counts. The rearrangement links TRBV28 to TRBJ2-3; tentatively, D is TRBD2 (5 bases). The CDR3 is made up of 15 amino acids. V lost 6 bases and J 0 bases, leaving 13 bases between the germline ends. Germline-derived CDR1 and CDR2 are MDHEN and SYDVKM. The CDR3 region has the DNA TGTGCCAGCAGAACCAAGACTACTAGCACAGATACGCAGTATTTT. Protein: CASRTKTTSTDTQYF. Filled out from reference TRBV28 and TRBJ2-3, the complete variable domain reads DVKVTQSSRYLVKRTGEKVFLECVQDMDHENMFWYRQDPGLGLRLIYFSYDVKMKEKGDIPEGYSVSREKKERFSLILESASTNQTSMYLCASRTKTTSTDTQYFGPGTRLTVL.

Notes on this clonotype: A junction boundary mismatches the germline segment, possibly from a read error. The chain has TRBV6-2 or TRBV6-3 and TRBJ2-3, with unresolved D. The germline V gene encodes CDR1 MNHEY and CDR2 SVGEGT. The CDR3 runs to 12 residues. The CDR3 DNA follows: TGTACCAGCAGTTTTCCCCCGGATACGCAGTATTTT. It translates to CTSSFPPDTQYF.

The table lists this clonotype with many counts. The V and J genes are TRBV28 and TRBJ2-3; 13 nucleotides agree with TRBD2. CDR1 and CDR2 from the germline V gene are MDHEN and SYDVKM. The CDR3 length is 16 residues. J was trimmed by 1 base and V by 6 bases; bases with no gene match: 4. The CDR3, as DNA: TGTGCCAGCAGCCGAGGACTAGCGGGGGGCACAGATACGCAGTATTTT. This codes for CASSRGLAGGTDTQYF.

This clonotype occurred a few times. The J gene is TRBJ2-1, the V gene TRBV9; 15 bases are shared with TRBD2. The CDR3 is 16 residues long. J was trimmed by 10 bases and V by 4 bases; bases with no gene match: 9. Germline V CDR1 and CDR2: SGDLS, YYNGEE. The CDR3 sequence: CASSSPRTSGGVEQFF. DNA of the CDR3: TGTGCCAGCAGCTCCCCTAGGACTAGCGGGGGGGTCGAGCAGTTCTTC.

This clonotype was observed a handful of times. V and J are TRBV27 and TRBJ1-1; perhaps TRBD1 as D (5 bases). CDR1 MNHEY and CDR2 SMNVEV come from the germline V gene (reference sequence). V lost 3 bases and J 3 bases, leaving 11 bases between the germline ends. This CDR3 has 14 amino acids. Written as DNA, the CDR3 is TGTGCCAGCAGTTTCGTCAGGGAATACACTGAAGCTTTCTTT. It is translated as CASSFVREYTEAFF.

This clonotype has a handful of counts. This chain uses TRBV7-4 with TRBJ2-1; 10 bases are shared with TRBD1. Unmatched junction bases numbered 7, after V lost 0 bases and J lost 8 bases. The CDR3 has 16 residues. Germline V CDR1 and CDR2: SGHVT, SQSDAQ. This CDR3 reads CASSLAGDRGRHEQFF. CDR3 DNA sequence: TGTGCCAGCAGCTTAGCGGGTGACAGGGGGCGACATGAGCAGTTCTTC.

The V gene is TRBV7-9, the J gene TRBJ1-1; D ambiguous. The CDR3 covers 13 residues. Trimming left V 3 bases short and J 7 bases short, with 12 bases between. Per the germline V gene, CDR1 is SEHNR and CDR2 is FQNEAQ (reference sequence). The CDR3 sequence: CASSFGYPSEAFF. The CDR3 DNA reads TGTGCCAGCAGCTTTGGCTATCCTAGTGAAGCTTTCTTT.

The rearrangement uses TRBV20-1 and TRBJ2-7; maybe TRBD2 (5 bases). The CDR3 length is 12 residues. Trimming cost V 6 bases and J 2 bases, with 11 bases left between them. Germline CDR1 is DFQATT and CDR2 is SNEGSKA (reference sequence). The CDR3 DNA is TGCAGTGCCCGGACTCAAACCTACGAGCAGTACTTC. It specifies CSARTQTYEQYF.

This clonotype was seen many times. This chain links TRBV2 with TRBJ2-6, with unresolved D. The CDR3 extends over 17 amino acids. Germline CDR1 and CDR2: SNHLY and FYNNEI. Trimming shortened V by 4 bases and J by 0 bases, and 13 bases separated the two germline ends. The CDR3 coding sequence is TGTGCCAGCAGTGGAGGCGGCTTGACCTCTGGGGCCAACGTCCTGACTTTC. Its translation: CASSGGGLTSGANVLTF. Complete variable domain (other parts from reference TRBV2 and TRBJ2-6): EPEVTQTPSHQVTQMGQEVILRCVPISNHLYFYWYRQILGQKVEFLVSFYNNEISEKSEIFDDQFSVERPDGSNFTLKIRSTKLEDSAMYFCASSGGGLTSGANVLTFGAGSRLTVL.

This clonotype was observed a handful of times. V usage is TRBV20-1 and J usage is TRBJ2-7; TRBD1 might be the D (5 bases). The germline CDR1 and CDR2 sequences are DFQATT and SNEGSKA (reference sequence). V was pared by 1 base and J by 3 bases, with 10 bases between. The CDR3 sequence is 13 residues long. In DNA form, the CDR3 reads TGCAGTGCTAGAGGGACACGAGACTACGAGCAGTACTTC. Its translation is CSARGTRDYEQYF.

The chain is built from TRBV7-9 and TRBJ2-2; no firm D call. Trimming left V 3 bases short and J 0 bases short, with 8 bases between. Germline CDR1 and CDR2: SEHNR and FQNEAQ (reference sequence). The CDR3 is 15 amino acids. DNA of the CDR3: TGTGCCAGCAGCTTTCTCGGGTCGAACACCGGGGAGCTGTTTTTT. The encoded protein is CASSFLGSNTGELFF.

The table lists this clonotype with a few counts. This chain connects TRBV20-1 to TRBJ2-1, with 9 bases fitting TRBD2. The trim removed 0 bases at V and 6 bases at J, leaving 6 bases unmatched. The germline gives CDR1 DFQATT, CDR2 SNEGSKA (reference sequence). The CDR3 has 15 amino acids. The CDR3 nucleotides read TGCAGTGCTAGAGATCGCGGGGGGGGTACCAATGAGCAGTTCTTC. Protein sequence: CSARDRGGGTNEQFF.

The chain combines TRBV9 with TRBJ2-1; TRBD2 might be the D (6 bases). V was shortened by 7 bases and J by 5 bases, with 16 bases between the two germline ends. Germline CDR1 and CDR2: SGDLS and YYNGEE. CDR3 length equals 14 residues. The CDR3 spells CASSLEGLDNEQFF. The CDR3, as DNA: TGTGCCAGCTCCTTGGAGGGGCTGGACAATGAGCAGTTCTTC.

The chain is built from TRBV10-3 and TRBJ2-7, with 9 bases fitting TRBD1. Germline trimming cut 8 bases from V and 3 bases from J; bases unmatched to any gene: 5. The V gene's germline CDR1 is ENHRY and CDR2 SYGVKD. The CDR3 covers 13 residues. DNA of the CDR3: TGTGCCATCCGGACAGGGGCCGACTACGAGCAGTACTTC. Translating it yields CAIRTGADYEQYF.

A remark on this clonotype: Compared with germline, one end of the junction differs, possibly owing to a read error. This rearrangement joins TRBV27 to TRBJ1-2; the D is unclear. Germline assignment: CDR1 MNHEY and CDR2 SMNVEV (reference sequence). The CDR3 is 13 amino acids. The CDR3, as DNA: TGTGCCAACAGTTTCACCGGGCCCTATGGCTACACCTTC. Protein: CANSFTGPYGYTF.

The CDR3 here is CASSGGGRTGTEAFF. The CDR3 DNA sequence: TGTGCCAGCAGTGGCGGGGGGAGGACTGGGACTGAAGCTTTCTTT. The chain has TRBV28 and TRBJ1-1; tentative D call: TRBD1 (5 bases). The CDR3 is made up of 15 amino acids. V shed 5 bases and J shed 5 bases, with 18 bases lying between them. The germline CDR1 and CDR2 sequences are MDHEN and SYDVKM.

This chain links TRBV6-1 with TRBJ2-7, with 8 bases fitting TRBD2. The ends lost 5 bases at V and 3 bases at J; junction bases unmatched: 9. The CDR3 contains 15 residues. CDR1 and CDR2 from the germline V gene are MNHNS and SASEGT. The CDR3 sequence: CASSRWSAGVYEQYF. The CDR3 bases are TGTGCCAGCAGTCGGTGGTCAGCGGGGGTCTACGAGCAGTACTTC.

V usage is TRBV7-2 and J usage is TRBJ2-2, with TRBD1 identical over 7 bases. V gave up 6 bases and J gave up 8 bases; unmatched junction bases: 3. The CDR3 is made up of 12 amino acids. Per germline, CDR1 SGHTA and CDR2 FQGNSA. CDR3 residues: CASSNRGGELFF. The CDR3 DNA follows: TGTGCCAGCAGTAACAGGGGTGGGGAGCTGTTTTTT.

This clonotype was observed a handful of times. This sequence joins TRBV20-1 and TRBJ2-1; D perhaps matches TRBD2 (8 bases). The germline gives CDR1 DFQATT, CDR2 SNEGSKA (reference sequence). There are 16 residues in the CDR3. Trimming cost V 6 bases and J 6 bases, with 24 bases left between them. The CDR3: CSAIYSGTEISNEQFF. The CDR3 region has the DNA TGCAGTGCCATCTATAGCGGGACAGAAATTTCCAATGAGCAGTTCTTC.

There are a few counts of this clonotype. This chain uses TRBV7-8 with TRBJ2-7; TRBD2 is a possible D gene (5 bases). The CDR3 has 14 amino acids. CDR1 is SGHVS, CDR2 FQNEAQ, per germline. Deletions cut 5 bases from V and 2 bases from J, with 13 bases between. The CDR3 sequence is CASSRSGRAYEQYV. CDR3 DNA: TGTGCCAGCAGCCGAAGCGGACGCGCCTACGAGCAGTACGTC.

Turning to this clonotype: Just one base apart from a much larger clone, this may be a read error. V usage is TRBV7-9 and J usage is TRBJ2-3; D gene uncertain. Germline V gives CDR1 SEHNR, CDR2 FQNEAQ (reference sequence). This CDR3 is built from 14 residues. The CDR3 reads CANSSQLDTDTQYF. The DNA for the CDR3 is TGTGCCAACAGCTCGCAGTTGGACACAGATACGCAGTATTTT.

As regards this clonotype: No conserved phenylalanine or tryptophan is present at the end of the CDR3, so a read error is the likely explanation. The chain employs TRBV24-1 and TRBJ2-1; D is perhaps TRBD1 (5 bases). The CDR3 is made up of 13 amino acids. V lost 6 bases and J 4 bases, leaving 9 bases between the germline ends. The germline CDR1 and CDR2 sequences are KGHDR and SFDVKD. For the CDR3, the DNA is TGTGCCACCAGTAAAGACAGATACAATGAGCAGTTCATC. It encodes CATSKDRYNEQFI.

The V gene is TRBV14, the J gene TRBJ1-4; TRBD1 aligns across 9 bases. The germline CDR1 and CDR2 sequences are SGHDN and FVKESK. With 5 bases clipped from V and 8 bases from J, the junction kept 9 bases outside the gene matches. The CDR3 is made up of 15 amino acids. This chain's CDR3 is CASSLRTGEKEKLFF. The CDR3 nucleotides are TGTGCCAGCAGCTTGCGGACAGGGGAGAAAGAAAAACTGTTTTTT. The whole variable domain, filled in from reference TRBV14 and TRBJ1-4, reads EAGVTQFPSHSVIEKGQTVTLRCDPISGHDNLYWYRRVMGKEIKFLLHFVKESKQDESGMPNNRFLAERTGGTYSTLKVQPAELEDSGVYFCASSLRTGEKEKLFFGSGTQLSVL.

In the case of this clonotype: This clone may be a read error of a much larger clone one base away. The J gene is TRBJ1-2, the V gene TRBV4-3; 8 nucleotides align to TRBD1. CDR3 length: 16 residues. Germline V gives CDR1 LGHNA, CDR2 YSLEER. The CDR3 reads CANSQTKTRGHHGYTF. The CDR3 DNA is TGCGCCAACAGCCAAACCAAGACCAGGGGGCATCATGGCTACACCTTC.